This record concerns one T cell receptor (beta chain) sequence. No antigen is known for it. The data belong to a study of cytomegalovirus exposure and HLA in healthy donors. Clones were read by immunoSEQ multiplex PCR, and TCRdb kept only the in-frame ones, dropping some. The table includes about 74,000 clones, approximately 95% detected once. Regarding the study as a whole: Rare TCR sequences predominated, though certain public TCRs were found in many donors. Reports credit the classifier with highly specific, highly sensitive diagnosis of cytomegalovirus status. The CMV antigen specificity of a few CMV-associated chains was confirmed through in vitro analysis.

The trim removed 4 bases at V and 6 bases at J, leaving 17 bases unmatched. Germline V lookup: CDR1 MDHEN, CDR2 SYDVKM. This CDR3 contains 20 residues. The clonotype comes from a man aged 18 to 30 in good health and CMV-seropositive. The sample taken for sequencing was PBMCs. The chain employs TRBV28 and TRBJ2-3; 15 bases agree with TRBD2. In DNA form, the CDR3 reads TGTGCCAGCAGTTCACCCGGGACTAGCGGGAGGCCTGGTTTGGTGGATACGCAGTATTTT. It yields the protein CASSSPGTSGRPGLVDTQYF.